A single sample gave rise to the 23 T cell receptor beta chains below, sequenced in a study of siplizumab effects on memory and regulatory T cells. Clones were sequenced by immunoSEQ multiplex PCR, and TCRdb holds only the in-frame ones, with some missing. The sample lists 100,000 to 120,000 clones; roughly 92% were seen once. Sequencing used CD4+ T cells sorted from blood. The source is a human donor in good health.

V and J are TRBV2 and TRBJ1-5, with 8 bases that match TRBD1. The CDR3 has 16 amino acids. From germline, CDR1 is SNHLY and CDR2 FYNNEI. Trimming cost V 4 bases and J 0 bases; bases outside gene matches: 5. The CDR3 nucleotides read TGTGCCAGCAGTGTAGGCAGGGGGCTTAGCAATCAGCCCCAGCATTTT. Residues: CASSVGRGLSNQPQHF.

The chain couples TRBV21-1 to TRBJ1-2; the table names TRBD1, a call not compared with the DNA. TRBV21-1 is labeled a pseudogene. The CDR3 has 15 residues. This CDR3 reads CANMEGTGGYYGYTF. Written as DNA, the CDR3 is TGTGCCAACATGGAAGGGACAGGGGGTTACTATGGCTACACCTTC.

The chain recombines TRBV9 with TRBJ1-3, with a tentative D call TRBD1 (5 bases). Germline values: CDR1 SGDLS, CDR2 YYNGEE. V lost 4 bases, J lost 4 bases, and 9 bases lay in between. CDR3 length: 13 residues. CDR3 region: CASSRDGGNTIYF. CDR3 DNA sequence: TGTGCCAGCAGCAGGGACGGCGGAAACACCATATATTTT. The full variable domain, with the rest looked up from reference TRBV9 and TRBJ1-3, is DSGVTQTPKHLITATGQRVTLRCSPRSGDLSVYWYQQSLDQGLQFLIQYYNGEERAKGNILERFSAQQFPDLHSELNLSSLELGDSALYFCASSRDGGNTIYFGEGSWLTVV.

The chain is built from TRBV5-4 and TRBJ2-5; 8 nucleotides align to TRBD1. CDR1 SGHNT and CDR2 YYREEE come from the germline V gene (reference sequence). The length of the CDR3 is 16 residues. With 3 bases clipped from V and 4 bases from J, the junction kept 11 bases outside the gene matches. CDR3 sequence reads: CASSSPLRGLVETQYF. DNA of the CDR3: TGTGCCAGCAGCTCACCTCTCAGGGGGCTTGTAGAGACCCAGTACTTC.

This chain connects TRBV7-2 to TRBJ1-3, with 8 nucleotides matching TRBD1. Germline values: CDR1 SGHTA, CDR2 FQGNSA. Losses at the gene ends were 4 bases for V and 0 bases for J; bases not matched to a gene: 5. This CDR3 region has 16 residues. This CDR3 reads CASSSRDRFSGNTIYF. CDR3 DNA: TGTGCCAGCAGCTCGCGGGACAGGTTCTCTGGAAACACCATATATTTT.

V gene TRBV29-1 combines with J gene TRBJ1-1, with D possibly TRBD1 on 6 matching bases. V lost 8 bases and J 7 bases, leaving 23 bases between the germline ends. The length of the CDR3 is 14 residues. Germline CDR1 SQVTM, CDR2 ANQGSEA. This CDR3 is CSINRVIRVNEAFF. The CDR3 nucleotides read TGCAGCATAAACAGGGTTATTAGGGTTAATGAAGCTTTCTTT.

This clone came up once. This CDR3 is CASSYGHSNTGELFF. The CDR3 DNA reads TGTGCCAGCAGTTACGGTCATTCGAACACCGGGGAGCTGTTTTTT. The chain employs TRBV6-5 and TRBJ2-2, with D hard to call. The CDR3 covers 15 residues. CDR1 is MNHEY and CDR2 is SVGAGI in the germline V gene. V shed 2 bases and J shed 0 bases, with 7 bases lying between them.

This sequence joins TRBV5-1 and TRBJ2-3; TRBD2 matches 13 bases. From germline, CDR1 is SGHRS and CDR2 YFSETQ. V shed 6 bases, J shed 6 bases, and the junction held 7 bases outside the gene matches. The CDR3 loop spans 15 amino acids. Here the CDR3 reads CASTRTSGSPDTQYF. DNA of the CDR3: TGCGCCAGCACCCGGACTAGCGGGAGCCCCGATACGCAGTATTTT. Complete variable domain (other parts from reference TRBV5-1 and TRBJ2-3): KAGVTQTPRYLIKTRGQQVTLSCSPISGHRSVSWYQQTPGQGLQFLFEYFSETQRNKGNFPGRFSGRQFSNSRSEMNVSTLELGDSALYLCASTRTSGSPDTQYFGPGTRLTVL.

The chain is built from TRBV27 and TRBJ1-6; D is possibly TRBD1 (5 bases). The germline CDR1 and CDR2 sequences are MNHEY and SMNVEV (reference sequence). This CDR3 spans 20 amino acids. Trimming took off 2 bases at V and 5 bases at J, with 25 bases between the two ends. The CDR3 DNA is TGTGCCAGCAGTTTACGGAGAATGGCCATCGGGACGGAAAATAATTCACCCCTCCACTTT. The encoded protein is CASSLRRMAIGTENNSPLHF.

This clone has a handful of counts. The chain employs TRBV27 and TRBJ1-5; possibly TRBD1 for D (6 bases). CDR1 and CDR2 (germline): MNHEY, SMNVEV (reference sequence). CDR3 length: 15 amino acids. Between the trimmed V and J ends, which lost 5 bases and 5 bases, there was a span of 16 bases. For the CDR3, the DNA is TGTGCCAGCAGTCCTGAGGGTCCAGGGGATCAGCCCCAGCATTTT. Protein product: CASSPEGPGDQPQHF.

The gene calls are TRBV6-1 and TRBJ2-1, with TRBD1 matching over 9 bases. V lost 2 bases and J lost 4; bases outside the gene matches: 3. The CDR3 totals 15 residues. Germline V lookup: CDR1 MNHNS, CDR2 SASEGT. The chain's CDR3 is CASSESGQGYNEQFF. The CDR3 bases are TGTGCCAGCAGTGAAAGTGGACAGGGGTACAATGAGCAGTTCTTC.

The chain joins TRBV5-4 to TRBJ2-3; 13 bases are a match to TRBD2. CDR3 size: 17 residues. The germline gives CDR1 SGHNT, CDR2 YYREEE (reference sequence). With V trimmed by 1 base and J by 0 bases, 2 bases remained unmatched. This chain's CDR3 is CASSLKLAGGSTDTQYF. Here the CDR3 DNA reads TGTGCCAGCAGCTTGAAACTAGCGGGGGGGAGCACAGATACGCAGTATTTT.

This clone appeared a single time. The chain employs TRBV7-2 and TRBJ2-1; 10 bases are a match to TRBD2. Germline loops: CDR1 SGHTA, CDR2 FQGNSA. The V gene end was trimmed by 5 bases and the J gene end by 10 bases; junction bases not matched to a gene: 14. CDR3 size: 16 residues. CDR3 loop: CASSHGLAVPPGEQFF. CDR3 nucleotides: TGTGCCAGCAGCCATGGACTAGCGGTGCCCCCGGGGGAGCAGTTCTTC.

The chain couples TRBV25-1 to TRBJ2-4, with D tentatively TRBD1 (5 bases). The CDR3 consists of 13 residues. Germline V gene lookup returns CDR1 MGHDK and CDR2 SYGVNS. Trimming took 4 bases from V and 5 from J, leaving 9 bases between them. CDR3 amino acids: CASSVAGQNIQYF. CDR3 coding DNA: TGTGCCAGCAGTGTGGCAGGGCAAAACATTCAGTACTTC.

The rearrangement joins TRBV10-3 to TRBJ2-7; 7 bases match TRBD1. The CDR3 runs 12 residues. V gave up 6 bases and J gave up 5 bases; unmatched junction bases: 4. The germline V gene has CDR1 ENHRY and CDR2 SYGVKD. CDR3 nucleotide sequence: TGTGCCATCAGCTTACAGGGGAACGAGCAGTACTTC. This translates into CAISLQGNEQYF.

The chain recombines TRBV7-2 with TRBJ2-1, with D possibly matching TRBD1 (5 bases). CDR3 length: 15 residues. The V end was cut by 2 bases, the J end by 0 bases, with 8 bases between. Per the germline V gene, CDR1 is SGHTA and CDR2 is FQGNSA. The CDR3, as DNA: TGTGCCAGCAGCTTAAGCAGGGACTCCTACAATGAGCAGTTCTTC. Protein product: CASSLSRDSYNEQFF.

The J gene is TRBJ1-5, the V gene TRBV6-1; D is undetermined. V dropped 5 bases and J dropped 3 bases, with 8 bases sitting between them. Germline lookup yields CDR1 MNHNS and CDR2 SASEGT. The length of the CDR3 is 13 residues. CDR3 sequence: CASSRMDNQPQHF. CDR3 sequence (DNA): TGTGCCAGCAGTCGCATGGACAATCAGCCCCAGCATTTT.

V usage is TRBV27 and J usage is TRBJ2-7; 7 nucleotides line up with TRBD2. The germline V gene encodes CDR1 MNHEY and CDR2 SMNVEV (reference sequence). This CDR3 comprises 14 residues. V lost 3 bases to trimming and J lost 4 bases; unmatched junction nucleotides: 6. The CDR3 here is CASSFLASGYEQYF. Written as DNA, the CDR3 is TGTGCCAGCAGTTTTCTGGCTAGCGGTTACGAGCAGTACTTC.

The rearrangement links TRBV6-1 to TRBJ2-2; 9 positions match TRBD2. V shed 6 bases, J shed 6 bases, and the junction held 5 bases outside the gene matches. The CDR3 totals 14 residues. Germline CDR1 MNHNS, CDR2 SASEGT. Here the CDR3 DNA reads TGTGCCAGCAGCTCCGGGACTAGCCCCGGGGAGCTGTTTTTT. It encodes CASSSGTSPGELFF.

The genes are TRBV5-1 and TRBJ2-5; D might be TRBD1 (5 bases). The CDR3 runs 13 residues. V was clipped by 8 bases and J by 5 bases, with 16 bases between them. Germline CDR1 reads SGHRS; CDR2 reads YFSETQ. CDR3 residues: CASSQGFWETQYF. CDR3 sequence (DNA): TGCGCCAGTTCCCAGGGTTTTTGGGAGACCCAGTACTTC.

The V call is TRBV30, the J call TRBJ2-5; either TRBD1 or TRBD2 may fit D (5 bases each). Trimming removed 5 bases at V and 11 bases at J, with 18 bases between. This CDR3 has 12 amino acids. The germline gives CDR1 GTSNPN, CDR2 SVGIG (reference sequence). The chain's CDR3 is CAWERGSVEQYF. In DNA form, the CDR3 reads TGTGCCTGGGAGAGGGGTTCTGTAGAGCAGTACTTC.

This clone was recorded once. The chain combines TRBV5-1 with TRBJ2-1; 11 bases match TRBD2. Germline CDR1 is SGHRS and CDR2 is YFSETQ. The CDR3 extends over 16 amino acids. V was clipped by 1 base and J by 8 bases; unmatched bases: 8. The CDR3 is CASSLRLSGGAHEQFF. The CDR3 nucleotides read TGCGCCAGCAGCTTGAGGCTTAGCGGGGGGGCCCATGAGCAGTTCTTC.

The J gene is TRBJ2-2, the V gene TRBV5-6; D perhaps matches TRBD2 (5 bases). Germline CDR1 SGHDT, CDR2 YYEEEE. The CDR3 covers 15 residues. V shed 4 bases and J shed 1 base, with 11 bases lying between them. The CDR3 nucleotides read TGTGCCAGCAGCCCAGTGGGAGTGAACACCGGGGAGCTGTTTTTT. Amino acid sequence: CASSPVGVNTGELFF.